These 7 T cell receptor beta chains were all obtained from the same sample, sequenced in a study of Graves' ophthalmopathy and Graves' hyperthyroidism. From RNA, the CDR3 regions of TCR beta chains were amplified and sequenced. Following a first-round RT-PCR that used HTBI primers, a second-round multiplex PCR was carried out. TCRdb passed the multiplex PCR reads through MiXCR, listing each CDR3 protein once. Altogether more than 300,000 distinct CDR3 sequences are present, roughly 17% being singletons, with the ten largest covering 2.4%. The sequenced sample was peripheral blood. These receptors all come from an adult woman with stable Graves' hyperthyroidism.

This clonotype was counted only a few times. This sequence joins TRBV27 and TRBJ1-1; 7 positions match TRBD1. CDR1 and CDR2 (germline): MNHEY, SMNVEV (reference sequence). Unmatched junction bases numbered 21, after V lost 4 bases and J lost 1 base. CDR3 length: 20 residues. As DNA, the CDR3 is TGTGCCAGCAGTTCCCCAATGGGTGTAATACAGGGGAAGTGGAACACTGAAGCTTTCTTT. Its protein product is CASSSPMGVIQGKWNTEAFF.

In its sample, this clonotype was seen many times. The chain carries TRBV6-1 and TRBJ1-2, with 10 positions matching TRBD1. The CDR3 totals 15 residues. V lost 4 bases to trimming and J lost 0 bases; unmatched junction nucleotides: 2. Germline V gene sequence: CDR1 MNHNS, CDR2 SASEGT. The CDR3 DNA follows: TGTGCCAGCAGTGCGGACAGGGGGTCTAACTATGGCTACACCTTC. This sequence encodes CASSADRGSNYGYTF.

This clonotype was detected ten times or more. This chain connects TRBV2 to TRBJ1-1; TRBD1 might be the D (5 bases). Looked up from germline, CDR1 is SNHLY and CDR2 is FYNNEI. The CDR3 spans 14 residues. V was cut by 6 bases and J by 5 bases, with 16 bases left in between. DNA of the CDR3: TGTGCCAGCAGGAGGACACCCCTGGGAACTGAAGCTTTCTTT. Protein product: CASRRTPLGTEAFF.

This clonotype was observed at least ten times. J is TRBJ1-5 and V is TRBV20-1; D is unclear. The CDR3 loop spans 12 amino acids. The germline V gene encodes CDR1 DFQATT and CDR2 SNEGSKA (reference sequence). The germline V and J ends were trimmed by 4 bases and 5 bases, with 9 bases remaining between them. Here the CDR3 reads CSANPRDQPQHF. In DNA, the CDR3 is TGCAGTGCTAACCCCCGAGATCAGCCCCAGCATTTT.

At least ten counts were recorded for this clonotype. The V call is TRBV12-5, the J call TRBJ2-2, with D unresolved. Germline V lookup: CDR1 LGHNT, CDR2 FRNRAP. The CDR3 is made up of 13 amino acids. The germline V and J ends were trimmed by 4 bases and 4 bases, with 7 bases remaining between them. The CDR3 is CASGSGVTGELFF. In nucleotides, the CDR3 is TGTGCTAGTGGTTCCGGCGTCACCGGGGAGCTGTTTTTT.

To note about this clonotype: A much larger clone lies a single base off, so this may be a read error. The chain couples TRBV4-1 to TRBJ1-2; 9 positions match TRBD1. CDR3 length equals 17 residues. From germline, CDR1 is MGHRA and CDR2 YSYEKL. The junction had 7 bases not matched to a gene; V was cut back by 1 base and J by 1 base. This CDR3 reads CASSQVGQGWDNYGYTF. The CDR3 bases are TGCGCCAGCAGCCAAGTGGGACAGGGATGGGATAACTATGGCTACACCTTC.

The chain is built from TRBV20-1 and TRBJ1-1, with TRBD1 matching 8 bases. V lost 5 bases to trimming and J lost 6 bases; unmatched junction nucleotides: 11. Germline CDR1 is DFQATT and CDR2 is SNEGSKA (reference sequence). This CDR3 is built from 14 residues. DNA for the CDR3: TGCAGTGCTCCCCGGACAGGGTCAATTCCTGAAGCTTTCTTT. Translation gives CSAPRTGSIPEAFF.